This is a list of T cell receptor beta chains from one sample in a study of low-dose radiotherapy and immunotherapy resistance in tumors. Using its own MiXCR run on the reads, TCRdb lists one record per CDR3 protein. The sample has around 100,000 distinct CDR3 sequences; 20% to 25% are singletons. The sequencing used PBMCs, collected after low-dose radiotherapy plus immunotherapy. All receptors come from a female donor with ovarian cancer. CDR3s include the opening cysteine and the closing phenylalanine or tryptophan. The D gene is left open where the match is weak. Rows give clone size only sometimes, using once, few, many, or a class for an expanded clone.

DNA: TGTGCCAGCAGTCCCGCTCCGGCCACAGTAGACTCTGGGGCCAACGTCCTGACTTTC
CDR3: CASSPAPATVDSGANVLTF
V: TRBV7-2
size: many
D: NA
J: TRBJ2-6

DNA: TGTGCCAGCAGACTTTATCAGCCCCAGCATTTT
CDR3: CASRLYQPQHF
V: TRBV6-2/TRBV6-3
size: NA
D: NA
J: TRBJ1-5

DNA: TGCGCCAGCGGGGGGGATCGTCAAGCTTTCTTT
CDR3: CASGGDRQAFF
V: TRBV5-1
size: many
D: NA
J: TRBJ1-1

DNA: TGCAGTGCCAGCCCGTACTCAAGTGACAGGTCGTATGGCTACACCTTC
CDR3: CSASPYSSDRSYGYTF
V: TRBV20-1
size: few
D: NA
J: TRBJ1-2

DNA: TGTGCCAGCAGGATACCCGGGACTAGCGGCCAAGAGACCCAGTACTTC
CDR3: CASRIPGTSGQETQYF
V: TRBV2
size: many
D: TRBD2
J: TRBJ2-5

DNA: TGCAGCGTTGGACAGACACAAGAGACCCAGTACTTC
CDR3: CSVGQTQETQYF
V: TRBV29-1
size: many
D: NA
J: TRBJ2-5

DNA: TGTGCCAGCAGCTTACCTAGCGGCGAGACCCAGTACTTC
CDR3: CASSLPSGETQYF
V: TRBV7-8
size: few
D: TRBD2
J: TRBJ2-5

DNA: TGTGTCAGCAGCCCCGGGGGGGGCACCTACGAGCAGTACTTC
CDR3: CVSSPGGGTYEQYF
V: TRBV7-9
size: NA
D: TRBD2
J: TRBJ2-7

DNA: TGTGCCAGCACGGGACAGGGGATAGGGGAGCAGTACTTC
CDR3: CASTGQGIGEQYF
V: TRBV2
size: many
D: TRBD1
J: TRBJ2-7

DNA: TGTGCCAGCAGCCAAGATCTGGGTAGCCCAAAGCCCCAGCATTTT
CDR3: CASSQDLGSPKPQHF
V: TRBV3-1
size: many
D: NA
J: TRBJ1-5

DNA: TGTGCCAGCAGCCCAGGCGGACAGGGTGGGAACACTGAAGCTTTCTTT
CDR3: CASSPGGQGGNTEAFF
V: TRBV7-9
size: many
D: TRBD1
J: TRBJ1-1

DNA: TGTGCCTGGGGGCGGGGTAGCGGGACTTTGGATACGCAGTATTTT
CDR3: CAWGRGSGTLDTQYF
V: TRBV30
size: many
D: TRBD2
J: TRBJ2-3

DNA: TGTGCCAGCAAATCAGATGGCACTAGCAACACGCCGAGCACCGGGGAGCTGTTTTTT
CDR3: CASKSDGTSNTPSTGELFF
V: TRBV3-1
size: many
D: NA
J: TRBJ2-2

DNA: TGTGCCAGCAGTGTGTACAGGGGGCTGGGCACAGATACGCAGTATTTT
CDR3: CASSVYRGLGTDTQYF
V: TRBV12-3/TRBV12-4
size: many
D: TRBD1
J: TRBJ2-3

DNA: TGTGCCAGCAGTCCCGACGGGAAAACGTACGAGCAGTACTTC
CDR3: CASSPDGKTYEQYF
V: TRBV6-6
size: many
D: NA
J: TRBJ2-7

DNA: TGCAGTGCTAGAGACGAGGGGCGCATGTCCGAGCAGTACTTC
CDR3: CSARDEGRMSEQYF
V: TRBV20-1
size: many
D: NA
J: TRBJ2-7

DNA: TGTGCCAGCAGTCTGCCGGGACAGGAGAACACTGAAGCTTTCTTT
CDR3: CASSLPGQENTEAFF
V: TRBV28
size: many
D: TRBD1
J: TRBJ1-1

DNA: TGTGCCAGCAGTCTCGCCGGGACAGACCAGTACGAGCAGTACTTC
CDR3: CASSLAGTDQYEQYF
V: TRBV11-2
size: many
D: TRBD1
J: TRBJ2-7

DNA: TGCAGTGCTACTGATGCAGGGGCTTCTAGCACAGATACGCAGTATTTT
CDR3: CSATDAGASSTDTQYF
V: TRBV20-1
size: many
D: NA
J: TRBJ2-3

DNA: TGTGCCAGCAGTCCCGTTAGCGGGGGGGCTATTGAGTACAATGAGCAGTTCTTC
CDR3: CASSPVSGGAIEYNEQFF
V: TRBV12-3/TRBV12-4
size: many
D: TRBD2
J: TRBJ2-1

DNA: TGTGCCAGCAGCTCCGCCGGGACAGGCACAGATACGCAGTATTTT
CDR3: CASSSAGTGTDTQYF
V: TRBV11-2
size: many
D: TRBD1
J: TRBJ2-3

DNA: TGTGCCAGCAGCATGGGACTAGCGGGAGCTTCTGGGGCCAACGTCCTGACTTTC
CDR3: CASSMGLAGASGANVLTF
V: TRBV11-3
size: many
D: TRBD2
J: TRBJ2-6

DNA: TGCGCCAGCAGCCAAGATCGGGTCCTTAGGGGATACAATGAGCAGTTCTTC
CDR3: CASSQDRVLRGYNEQFF
V: TRBV4-1
size: many
D: NA
J: TRBJ2-1

DNA: TGTGCCAGCAGTTACTCGAAGGCGGGACAGATGACTTCCAATGAGCAGTTCTTC
CDR3: CASSYSKAGQMTSNEQFF
V: TRBV6-2/TRBV6-3
size: many
D: NA
J: TRBJ2-1

DNA: TGTGCCAGCAGTTTGCGGGCGGGACAGCCGTCCCTTGATTCACCCCTCCACTTT
CDR3: CASSLRAGQPSLDSPLHF
V: TRBV27
size: NA
D: TRBD1
J: TRBJ1-6

DNA: TGCGCCAGCAGCCTTGGCCCGCCGGGGAGAAACACCGGGGAGCTGTTTTTT
CDR3: CASSLGPPGRNTGELFF
V: TRBV5-1
size: many
D: NA
J: TRBJ2-2

DNA: TGTGCCAGCAGTTACTCGGGGGTGAAGGAGCAGTTCTTC
CDR3: CASSYSGVKEQFF
V: TRBV6-2/TRBV6-3
size: many
D: NA
J: TRBJ2-1

DNA: TGTGCCAGCAGCCAAGAGAGTTACCTCTCTGGGGCCAACGTCCTGACTTTC
CDR3: CASSQESYLSGANVLTF
V: TRBV3-1
size: many
D: NA
J: TRBJ2-6

DNA: TGCGCCAGCAGCCTGACGGGACAGAACACTGAAGCTTTCTTT
CDR3: CASSLTGQNTEAFF
V: TRBV5-1
size: NA
D: NA
J: TRBJ1-1

DNA: TGTGCCAGCAGCTTCCGGACAGGGGCCTTCTCTGGGGCCAACGTCCTGACTTTC
CDR3: CASSFRTGAFSGANVLTF
V: TRBV14
size: many
D: TRBD1
J: TRBJ2-6

DNA: TGCGCCAGCAGCTTGATAGGACAGAAGCGGGACACCATATATTTT
CDR3: CASSLIGQKRDTIYF
V: TRBV5-1
size: many
D: NA
J: TRBJ1-3

DNA: TGTGCCAGCAGCTTGGGCGGGAGTGAGGACAATGAGCAGTTCTTC
CDR3: CASSLGGSEDNEQFF
V: TRBV5-5
size: many
D: TRBD2
J: TRBJ2-1

DNA: TGTGCCACCAGCGCGGCGGGGAGGATGGGTGAGCAGTTCTTC
CDR3: CATSAAGRMGEQFF
V: TRBV15
size: many
D: NA
J: TRBJ2-1

DNA: TGTGCCGGGGCGCCCCGGGGTCGGCTTAGGACTAGCGGGAGAGTCGATGAGCAGTTCTTC
CDR3: CAGAPRGRLRTSGRVDEQFF
V: TRBV19
size: many
D: TRBD2
J: TRBJ2-1

DNA: TGTGCCAGCCCGTCGGAGCGGGGCTACAATGAGCAGTTCTTC
CDR3: CASPSERGYNEQFF
V: TRBV5-8
size: many
D: TRBD2
J: TRBJ2-1

DNA: TGTGCCACCAGTGAACGGTGGGGTACGCAGTATTTT
CDR3: CATSERWGTQYF
V: TRBV24-1
size: many
D: NA
J: TRBJ2-3

DNA: TGTGCCAGTAGTATCGCCATGGGAGTGGGGACTTATGGCTACACCTTC
CDR3: CASSIAMGVGTYGYTF
V: TRBV19
size: many
D: NA
J: TRBJ1-2

DNA: TGTGCTAGTGCCCCCCCCGGGACTAGCGGGGGGGCCGGGGGCGAGACCCAGTACTTC
CDR3: CASAPPGTSGGAGGETQYF
V: TRBV12-5
size: many
D: TRBD2
J: TRBJ2-5

DNA: TGTGCCAGCAGTGCCCATCGACAGGTGCGCACCGGGGAGCTGTTTTTT
CDR3: CASSAHRQVRTGELFF
V: TRBV2
size: many
D: NA
J: TRBJ2-2

DNA: TGTGCCTCCCACCTGCTAGCTAGCGGCGCCGGGGAGCTGTTTTTT
CDR3: CASHLLASGAGELFF
V: TRBV30
size: many
D: TRBD2
J: TRBJ2-2

DNA: TGTGCCAGTAGTATAGGGGCGAGTTCCTACAATGAGCAGTTCTTC
CDR3: CASSIGASSYNEQFF
V: TRBV19
size: many
D: NA
J: TRBJ2-1

DNA: TGTGCCAGCAGTTACCAGGACAATGAGCAGTTCTTC
CDR3: CASSYQDNEQFF
V: TRBV6-5
size: few
D: NA
J: TRBJ2-1

DNA: TGTGCCAGCAGTGAAGACAGGGTCCACGAGCAGTACTTC
CDR3: CASSEDRVHEQYF
V: TRBV25-1
size: few
D: TRBD1
J: TRBJ2-7

DNA: TGTGCCAGCAGTTACAGGGGCGGAAACACCATATATTTT
CDR3: CASSYRGGNTIYF
V: TRBV6-8
size: many
D: NA
J: TRBJ1-3

DNA: TGCAGTGCTAGAGATAAGTTGGGAGAAAAACTGTTTTTT
CDR3: CSARDKLGEKLFF
V: TRBV20-1
size: many
D: NA
J: TRBJ1-4

DNA: TGTGCCAGCAGCTTAGGAGTACTAGCGGGGGGGCCTAATGAGCAGTTCTTC
CDR3: CASSLGVLAGGPNEQFF
V: TRBV7-6
size: many
D: TRBD2
J: TRBJ2-1

DNA: TGTGCCAGCAGCTTAGATGGGGGAGGTCAGCCCCAGCATTTT
CDR3: CASSLDGGGQPQHF
V: TRBV7-2
size: many
D: NA
J: TRBJ1-5

DNA: TGTGCCAGTAGTATAGAACAGGGGTCTGAAGCTTTCTTT
CDR3: CASSIEQGSEAFF
V: TRBV19
size: many
D: TRBD1
J: TRBJ1-1

DNA: TGTGCCAGCAGTCCTGGTGGGGTCTACGAGCAGTACTTC
CDR3: CASSPGGVYEQYF
V: TRBV28
size: few
D: NA
J: TRBJ2-7

DNA: TGCGCCAGCCGGCAGGGGAGGTACATGAACACTGAAGCTTTCTTT
CDR3: CASRQGRYMNTEAFF
V: TRBV5-1
size: NA
D: NA
J: TRBJ1-1

DNA: TGCGCCAGCAGCAGCGGGACTAGCGCGGGGAGAACCTACAATGAGCAGTTCTTC
CDR3: CASSSGTSAGRTYNEQFF
V: TRBV5-1
size: many
D: TRBD2
J: TRBJ2-1

DNA: TGTGCCAGTAATACTCAGGGGAGGCACGGGGAGCTGTTTTTT
CDR3: CASNTQGRHGELFF
V: TRBV19
size: many
D: NA
J: TRBJ2-2

DNA: TGTGCCAGCATACTCACCCAGGGGGCGAACACCGGGGAGCTGTTTTTT
CDR3: CASILTQGANTGELFF
V: TRBV6-2/TRBV6-3
size: many
D: TRBD1
J: TRBJ2-2

DNA: TGCGCCAGCAGCCAAGAGGGGAGCGGGGGTAGCACAGATACGCAGTATTTT
CDR3: CASSQEGSGGSTDTQYF
V: TRBV4-1
size: NA
D: TRBD2
J: TRBJ2-3

DNA: TGTGCCAGCAGTTACGGAGGTCTTAATTCACCCCTCCACTTT
CDR3: CASSYGGLNSPLHF
V: TRBV6-2/TRBV6-3
size: many
D: NA
J: TRBJ1-6

DNA: TGCGCCAGCAGGCGAACTCCGGGACAGGGTAACACTGAAGCTTTCTTT
CDR3: CASRRTPGQGNTEAFF
V: TRBV5-1
size: many
D: TRBD1
J: TRBJ1-1

DNA: TGTGCCAGCAGCTTGGGGTACGGGAACACTGAAGCTTTCTTT
CDR3: CASSLGYGNTEAFF
V: TRBV5-5
size: many
D: NA
J: TRBJ1-1

DNA: TGTGCCAGCAGCTTGGCCGGGAGACGAGACGAGCAGTACTTC
CDR3: CASSLAGRRDEQYF
V: TRBV5-6
size: NA
D: NA
J: TRBJ2-7

DNA: TGTGCCAGCAGCGTAAACCCTAGCGGGGGTAACACCGGGGAGCTGTTTTTT
CDR3: CASSVNPSGGNTGELFF
V: TRBV9
size: many
D: TRBD2
J: TRBJ2-2

DNA: TGTGCCAGCAGAAGGGGGACTCCCGGAGGGGGCAATGAGCAGTTCTTC
CDR3: CASRRGTPGGGNEQFF
V: TRBV6-5
size: many
D: NA
J: TRBJ2-1